This entry describes one TCR beta chain. The antigen remains unidentified. The data are from a study of cytomegalovirus exposure and HLA in healthy donors. This PCR relied on a set of 60 Vbeta primers and 13 Jbeta primers. The data were produced by immunoSEQ multiplex PCR, yet TCRdb's version contains in-frame clones alone and is incomplete. The table includes about 300,000 clones, about nine tenths detected once. V lost 5 bases and J 0 bases, leaving 17 bases between the germline ends. The germline V gene has CDR1 GTSNPN and CDR2 SVGIG (reference sequence). The CDR3 spans 16 residues. Whole-study findings and limits: Overall, about 160 TCR beta chains were annotated as cytomegalovirus-associated.

V gene TRBV30 combines with J gene TRBJ2-4; possible D gene TRBD1, 6 bases. Material: PBMCs. The clonotype was recovered from a man in his forties in good health and CMV-seropositive. The CDR3 coding sequence is TGTGCCTGGTGTCCGCAGGGGAGCCTAGCCAAAAACATTCAGTACTTC. Its translation: CAWCPQGSLAKNIQYF.